This entry concerns a single TCR beta chain. The data were taken from a study of tumor and adjacent non-tumor tissue in lung cancer. The wider study: Each sample yielded roughly 4.2 million productive TCRbeta reads on average.

A modified ARM-PCR protocol with three rounds of nested PCR amplified TCRbeta. TCRdb re-called the multiplex PCR reads with MiXCR, one entry per CDR3 protein. The table lists 60,000 to 85,000 distinct CDR3 sequences, around 85% of them singletons. CDR1 is DFQATT, CDR2 SNEGSKA, per germline (reference sequence). The CDR3 totals 12 residues. RNA was extracted from bulk tissue without any cell sorting. The receptor comes from a woman aged 45-65 years with non-small cell lung cancer. Input material: lung tumor tissue. The chain uses TRBV20-1 and TRBJ2-7; possibly TRBD1 for D (6 bases). The CDR3 is CSAPDRTAEQYF. The CDR3 region has the DNA TGCAGCGCTCCCGACAGGACTGCCGAGCAGTACTTC.